The next 6 T cell receptor beta chains were all read from a single sample in a study of shared clonotypes between healthy human individuals. Measured with immunoSEQ multiplex PCR; TCRdb has only the in-frame clones, and not every one. The sample contains about 1.4 million clones, around 97% of which appear only once. The sequenced sample was naive CD4+ T cells sorted from blood. Subset defined: CD45RA+ positively selected. The origin of the receptors is a young man in good health.

With respect to this clone: Different DNA sequences within this sample yield the same CDR3. The gene calls are TRBV5-4 and TRBJ2-7; 12 bases map to TRBD1. This CDR3 contains 14 residues. The V gene end was trimmed by 3 bases and the J gene end by 4 bases; junction bases not matched to a gene: 2. From germline, CDR1 is SGHNT and CDR2 YYREEE (reference sequence). CDR3: CASSSGQGAYEQYF. DNA of the CDR3: TGTGCCAGCAGCTCGGGACAGGGGGCTTACGAGCAGTACTTC.

The genes are TRBV9 and TRBJ1-2; perhaps TRBD1 as D (6 bases). Germline V gene lookup returns CDR1 SGDLS and CDR2 YYNGEE. The CDR3 totals 16 residues. V was trimmed by 0 bases and J by 0 bases, leaving 12 bases between them. In DNA form, the CDR3 reads TGTGCCAGCAGCGTAGGCCCACAGGGAGCTAACTATGGCTACACCTTC. Translated: CASSVGPQGANYGYTF.

The chain recombines TRBV5-1 with TRBJ2-7, with 10 bases that match TRBD2. Germline assignment: CDR1 SGHRS and CDR2 YFSETQ. V shed 4 bases, J shed 4 bases, and the junction held 8 bases outside the gene matches. CDR3 length equals 15 residues. This chain's CDR3 is CASSAATSGVYEQYF. The CDR3 DNA reads as TGCGCCAGCAGCGCAGCCACTAGCGGGGTTTACGAGCAGTACTTC. The full variable domain, in which reference TRBV5-1 and TRBJ2-7 provide the parts outside the CDR3, is KAGVTQTPRYLIKTRGQQVTLSCSPISGHRSVSWYQQTPGQGLQFLFEYFSETQRNKGNFPGRFSGRQFSNSRSEMNVSTLELGDSALYLCASSAATSGVYEQYFGPGTRLTVT.

This chain connects TRBV27 to TRBJ2-7, with 9 positions matching TRBD2. V gave up 0 bases and J gave up 2 bases; unmatched junction bases: 8. CDR3 length equals 17 residues. Per germline, CDR1 MNHEY and CDR2 SMNVEV (reference sequence). DNA for the CDR3: TGTGCCAGCAGTTTATCGGCTAGCGGGACTGGGGCCTACGAGCAGTACTTC. Protein product: CASSLSASGTGAYEQYF.

V gene TRBV6-5 combines with J gene TRBJ1-4; D call uncertain. V dropped 4 bases and J dropped 3 bases, with 12 bases sitting between them. Germline V gene data show CDR1 as MNHEY and CDR2 as SVGAGI. The CDR3 sequence is 15 residues long. CDR3 DNA sequence: TGTGCCAGCAGTTTAGTGGGGTCCTCTAATGAAAAACTGTTTTTT. It encodes CASSLVGSSNEKLFF.

The chain is built from TRBV6-6 and TRBJ2-7; TRBD2 matches at 7 bases. Germline CDR1 MNHNY, CDR2 SVGAGI (reference sequence). Trimming took 6 bases from V and 0 from J; bases not matched to a gene: 5. There are 14 residues in the CDR3. CDR3 protein: CASSLSGLSYEQYF. CDR3 nucleotides: TGTGCCAGCAGCCTTAGCGGGCTCTCCTACGAGCAGTACTTC.